This T cell receptor beta chain appears in the sequencing data of a study of CD8 T cells in ankylosing spondylitis. Study conclusions and caveats: Roughly eight highly homologous variants made up a TCR beta motif that seemed to typify ankylosing spondylitis blood.

In its sample, this clonotype was seen a few times. Its antigen is still unknown. V shed 5 bases, J shed 0 bases, and the junction held 2 bases outside the gene matches. CDR1 and CDR2 (germline): SGHTA, FQGNSA. The CDR3 extends over 16 amino acids. TCR beta libraries were made by quantitative 5'-RACE with molecular barcodes. Each CDR3 protein is one row after TCRdb ran MiXCR on the 5' RACE reads. The table has 100,000 to 150,000 distinct CDR3 sequences, about a sixth seen once. The sequenced sample was blood, either unsorted or a sorted T cell fraction (not recorded which). This receptor was obtained from a male donor with ankylosing spondylitis. This sequence joins TRBV7-2 and TRBJ2-1, with TRBD2 matching 12 bases. The CDR3 DNA sequence: TGTGCCAGCAGCCCGGGACTAGCGGGCTCCTACAATGAGCAGTTCTTC. As protein: CASSPGLAGSYNEQFF.